These 12 T cell receptor beta chains originate from one sample sequenced in a study of PD-L1 blockade in urothelial cancer. TCRdb's table, derived via immunoSEQ multiplex PCR, lists solely in-frame clones and lacks some. The profile shows fewer than 40,000 clones, approximately 90% of them singletons. Here the sequenced sample was PBMCs, taken around atezolizumab (anti-PD-L1) treatment. Receptor source: a man between 65 and 85 years old with urothelial cancer.

The chain combines TRBV6-1 with TRBJ1-4; 10 positions agree with TRBD1. Germline CDR1 reads MNHNS; CDR2 reads SASEGT. The J segment lost 6 bases and the V segment lost 4 bases, leaving 5 bases of the junction unmatched. The CDR3 covers 15 residues. DNA for the CDR3: TGTGCCAGCAGTGGAACGGGACAGGGGTATGAAAAACTGTTTTTT. As protein: CASSGTGQGYEKLFF.

In DNA, the CDR3 is TGTGCCCCACGGCAGGAGGCCGGAAACACCATATATTTT. Encoded protein: CAPRQEAGNTIYF. The chain combines TRBV10-3 with TRBJ1-3; no definite D call. Trimming shortened V by 11 bases and J by 4 bases, and 15 bases separated the two germline ends. CDR3 length: 13 residues. Germline CDR1 is ENHRY and CDR2 is SYGVKD.

The chain couples TRBV5-5 to TRBJ2-7; 7 positions match TRBD2. Germline assignment: CDR1 SGHKS and CDR2 YYEKEE (reference sequence). The CDR3 spans 13 residues. V trimming: 3 bases; J trimming: 6 bases; junction bases outside the gene matches: 6. The CDR3 loop is CASSSWTSSEQYF. The CDR3, as DNA: TGTGCCAGCAGCTCCTGGACTAGTTCCGAGCAGTACTTC.

This clone has only one observation. The rearrangement joins TRBV6-1 to TRBJ2-4; D not certain. V was clipped by 3 bases and J by 4 bases, with 7 bases between them. The CDR3 is 13 residues long. CDR1 and CDR2 from the germline V gene are MNHNS and SASEGT. The CDR3 region has the DNA TGTGCCAGCAGTGAGTGGCAGAAAAACATTCAGTACTTC. This encodes CASSEWQKNIQYF.

CDR3: CASSPHAGGAYEQYF. The CDR3 DNA reads as TGTGCCAGCAGCCCACATGCGGGGGGGGCCTACGAGCAGTACTTC. This chain connects TRBV7-3 to TRBJ2-7; 9 bases agree with TRBD2. Germline CDR1 SGHTA, CDR2 FQGTGA. The CDR3 runs 15 residues. The ends lost 5 bases at V and 2 bases at J; junction bases unmatched: 7.

The chain recombines TRBV5-1 with TRBJ1-1; no clear D. Germline CDR1 SGHRS, CDR2 YFSETQ. This CDR3 comprises 15 residues. V was shortened by 4 bases and J by 3 bases, with 16 bases between the two germline ends. CDR3 bases: TGCGCCAGCAGCGCCAAAGGTACAGCCTACACTGAAGCTTTCTTT. This codes for CASSAKGTAYTEAFF.

The genes are TRBV5-6 and TRBJ1-2; D is undetermined. The CDR3 extends over 13 amino acids. Germline assignment: CDR1 SGHDT and CDR2 YYEEEE. Trimming pared 0 bases from V and 4 bases from J, leaving 7 bases between. Here the CDR3 reads CASSLAGSYGYTF. Here the CDR3 DNA reads TGTGCCAGCAGCTTGGCAGGTAGCTATGGCTACACCTTC.

The CDR3, as DNA: TGTGCCAGTAGTGGTCGGTCTCTCTACAATGAGCAGTTCTTC. Translated, it gives CASSGRSLYNEQFF. The gene calls are TRBV19 and TRBJ2-1, with D hard to call. Trimming pared 5 bases from V and 3 bases from J, leaving 11 bases between. The CDR3 has 14 residues. The germline V gene has CDR1 LNHDA and CDR2 SQIVND (reference sequence).

The J gene is TRBJ1-1, the V gene TRBV25-1; D is perhaps TRBD1 (5 bases). The CDR3 extends over 15 amino acids. Deletions cut 8 bases from V and 1 base from J, with 17 bases between. Germline V gives CDR1 MGHDK, CDR2 SYGVNS. The CDR3 here is CASSAPTGQNTEAFF. As DNA, the CDR3 is TGTGCCAGCTCGGCTCCCACAGGACAGAACACTGAAGCTTTCTTT.

The CDR3 loop reads CASSLVGGSYNEQFF. The CDR3 DNA is TGTGCCAGCAGTCTCGTCGGGGGCTCCTACAATGAGCAGTTCTTC. The chain uses TRBV6-5 and TRBJ2-1; D possibly corresponds to TRBD2 (6 bases). V lost 5 bases, J lost 0 bases, and 11 bases lay in between. CDR1 and CDR2 (germline): MNHEY, SVGAGI. This CDR3 region has 15 residues.

This chain links TRBV7-9 with TRBJ2-5; 8 nucleotides line up with TRBD2. The CDR3 extends over 14 amino acids. Germline V CDR1 and CDR2: SEHNR, FQNEAQ (reference sequence). J gave up 6 bases and V 5 bases, and 8 bases lay outside the gene matches. CDR3: CASSPPGGAKTQYF. The CDR3 DNA sequence: TGTGCCAGCAGCCCCCCGGGGGGGGCGAAGACCCAGTACTTC.

The CDR3 nucleotides read TGTGCCAGTAGTATAAGTGCGGGAGAGGCTGAGCAGTTCTTC. It specifies CASSISAGEAEQFF. The chain employs TRBV19 and TRBJ2-1; 7 bases are a match to TRBD2. V lost 2 bases and J lost 9; bases outside the gene matches: 7. Looked up from germline, CDR1 is LNHDA and CDR2 is SQIVND (reference sequence). The CDR3 is made up of 14 amino acids.